This TCR beta chain was found in a study of blood T cell repertoires in COVID-19 (dated by TCRdb to between 2020 and 2021). Some background on the complete study: The collaborator samples originated in the United States, Italy and Spain and spanned the acute and convalescent phases of COVID-19. Samples were obtained from the ongoing ImmuneRACE study (first 160 participants) and from 1,254 subjects provided by 6 global collaborators. Subjects who had been exposed to COVID-19, were actively infected with it, or had recovered from it provided the deeply sampled blood TCRbeta repertoires that made up the dataset. Where available, HLA class I and class II types were obtained from metadata supplied by the sample provider rather than from assay-based typing. The repertoires were released in a freely available public database meant as a resource for research on the immune response to SARS-CoV-2. Nearly every sample came with metadata listing a de-identified subject ID, COVID-19 status, age in years and sex. The prospective study material was composed of cDNA or gDNA derived from T cells, B-cell-depleted T cells, or PBMCs.

Participants in the prospective study were enrolled through a virtual design, were aged about 18 to 90 years, and lived in 24 United States geographic areas. In the prospective study, participants were assigned to cohorts based on the clinical history participants reported in a screening survey and a study questionnaire. ImmuneRACE Cohort 3 recovered participants were defined by two consecutive negative NP/OP PCR tests, healthcare professional clearance, or symptom resolution. Mobile phlebotomists in the prospective study collected whole blood, serum and a nasopharyngeal or oropharyngeal swab from every participant. Prospective study participants could optionally give additional blood draws and questionnaires over an approximately 2-month period. Before DNA extraction, prospective study blood samples were shipped either frozen or at room temperature. Broader findings and caveats from the paper: How much clinical and demographic metadata was included differed by source and by participant, and the metadata was provided uncurated.

This clone has just one count. The specificity of this receptor is unknown. No much larger clonotype is one base removed from it; base qualities were not supplied. The germline V gene sets CDR1 to SGHTA and CDR2 to FQGNSA. Germline trimming amounts to 1 base on V and 0 bases on J, with 6 as the count of junction bases outside the gene matches. Inclusive of the bounding cysteine and phenylalanine, the CDR3 is 16 residues long. Solely the CDR3 DNA is kept, with 48 bases framed from the first base. The immunoSEQ Assay, a bias-controlled multiplex PCR, was used to amplify TCRbeta CDR3 regions from genomic DNA. The authors' analysis ran thus. The number of nucleated cells in each sample was estimated from the amplification of reference gene primers within the assay. To quantify the absolute abundance of each unique TCRbeta CDR3 rearrangement, sequence reads were collapsed and filtered. For each sample, productive Simpson clonality was calculated as the square root of Simpson's diversity index over productive rearrangements. Held by TCRdb, this immuneACCESS table contains in-frame sequences only and omits some clones. Under half of the omission traces to an unresolved V gene where checked; the cause of the rest is unknown. That table gives V, J and clone size, and the DNA gave D and trimming. A total of over 200,000 clones appear in this sample, 70% to 90% of them only once. Approximately 11% of the sample belongs to the ten largest clones.

The chain couples TRBV7-2 to TRBJ2-7, and TRBD2 matches 7 of the central bases. The source material was PBMCs or T cells enriched from blood (not recorded which). The receptor was isolated from a man younger than 45 who had recovered from COVID-19. The nucleotide sequence is TGTGCCAGCAGCTTAGGTTGGCGGGAGAGCTCCTACGAGCAGTACTTC. This is translated as CASSLGWRESSYEQYF.